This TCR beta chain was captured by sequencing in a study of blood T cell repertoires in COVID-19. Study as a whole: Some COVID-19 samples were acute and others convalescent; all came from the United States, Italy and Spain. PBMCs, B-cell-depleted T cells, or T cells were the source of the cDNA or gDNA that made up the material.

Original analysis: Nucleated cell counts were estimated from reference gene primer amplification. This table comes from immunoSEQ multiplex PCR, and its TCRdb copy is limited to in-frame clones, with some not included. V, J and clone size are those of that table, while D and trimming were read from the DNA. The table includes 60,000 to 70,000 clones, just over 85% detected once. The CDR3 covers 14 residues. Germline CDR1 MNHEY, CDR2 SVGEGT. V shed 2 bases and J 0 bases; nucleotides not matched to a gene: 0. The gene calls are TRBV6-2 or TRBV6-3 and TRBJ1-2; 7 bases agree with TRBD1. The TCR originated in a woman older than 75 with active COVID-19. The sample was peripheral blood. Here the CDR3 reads CASSYGTANYGYTF. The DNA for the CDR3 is TGTGCCAGCAGTTACGGGACAGCTAACTATGGCTACACCTTC.